This T cell receptor beta chain comes out of a study of blood T cell repertoires in COVID-19 (dated by TCRdb to between 2020 and 2021). Study-level background: Samples covering the acute and convalescent phases of COVID-19 were provided by collaborators in the United States, Italy and Spain. The repertoires were released in a freely available public database meant as a resource for research on the immune response to SARS-CoV-2. Samples were obtained from the ongoing ImmuneRACE study (first 160 participants) and from about 1,300 subjects provided by 6 global collaborators. Subjects who had been exposed to COVID-19, were actively infected with it, or had recovered from it provided the deeply sampled blood TCRbeta repertoires that made up the dataset. The material from the prospective study consisted of cDNA or gDNA derived from T cells, B-cell-depleted T cells, or PBMCs. The sample metadata nearly always contained a de-identified subject ID, COVID-19 status, age in years and sex. Where available, HLA class I and class II types were taken from metadata supplied by the sample provider and were not determined by assay-based typing. Broader findings and caveats from the paper: How much clinical and demographic metadata was included differed by source and by participant, and the metadata was provided uncurated.

The germline V gene gives CDR1 as SGHVS and CDR2 as FNYEAQ. Inclusive of the bounding cysteine and phenylalanine, the CDR3 is 14 residues long. Kept here is only the CDR3 DNA, which spans 42 bases and is read in frame from base 1. In Seattle, one collaborating source enrolled patients while the infection was active and tracked those patients longitudinally over the course of disease. The collaborating institutions used their own protocols to collect whole blood in K2EDTA tubes. For TCRbeta analysis, collaborators shipped samples in one of three forms: frozen whole blood, isolated PBMCs, or DNA extracted from either of those sample types. This clone was counted once. Its antigen is still unknown. Mismatch with germline at one junction end may stem from a read error. The immunoSEQ Assay, a bias-controlled multiplex PCR, was used to amplify TCRbeta CDR3 regions from genomic DNA. Per the original workflow: Within the assay, amplification of reference gene primers was used to estimate how many nucleated cells each sample contained. To quantify the absolute abundance of each unique TCRbeta CDR3 rearrangement, sequence reads were collapsed and filtered. For each sample, productive Simpson clonality was calculated by taking the square root of Simpson's diversity index across productive rearrangements. Sourced from immuneACCESS, this table was stored by TCRdb with only in-frame sequences that have V and J called. A share of the clones is absent; for the studies checked, an unresolved V gene accounts for under half, and the remainder has no known explanation. V and J calls and clone size follow that table, whereas D and trimming were derived from the DNA. This sample holds 220,000 or so clones; roughly 92% were observed only once. The ten largest clones capture 0.8% to 1% of the sample.

This chain joins TRBV7-6 to TRBJ1-4, and TRBD1 aligns with 10 junction nucleotides. The clonotype comes from a man in his 60s with COVID-19, enrolled during active disease. The sequenced sample was peripheral blood. CDR3 region: CASSRGQGNEKLFF. The DNA reads TGTGCCAGCAGCAGGGGACAGGGGAATGAAAAGCTGTTTTTT.